This T cell receptor (beta chain) emerged from a study of blood T cell repertoires in COVID-19. Study as a whole: COVID-19 samples, acute and convalescent, were from the United States, Italy and Spain.

Data came from immunoSEQ multiplex PCR; TCRdb stores just in-frame clones and leaves some out. The data hold some 310,000 clones, with 85% to 90% observed a single time. This CDR3 is 13 amino acids long. The V segment lost 7 bases and the J segment 7 bases; nucleotides outside the gene matches: 11. Per germline, CDR1 SQVTM and CDR2 ANQGSEA. The rearrangement joins TRBV29-1 to TRBJ1-2; TRBD1 matches at 8 bases. The sequencing sample was made of peripheral blood. This sequence was found in a young woman with COVID-19, enrolled during active disease. CDR3 sequence: CSAAQGVATGYTF. The CDR3 bases are TGCAGCGCCGCACAGGGGGTTGCTACTGGCTACACCTTC. Combining the CDR3 with reference TRBV29-1 and TRBJ1-2 gives the whole variable domain SAVISQKPSRDICQRGTSLTIQCQVDSQVTMMFWYRQQPGQSLTLIATANQGSEATYESGFVIDKFPISRPNLTFSTLTVSNMSPEDSSIYLCSAAQGVATGYTFGSGTRLTVV.